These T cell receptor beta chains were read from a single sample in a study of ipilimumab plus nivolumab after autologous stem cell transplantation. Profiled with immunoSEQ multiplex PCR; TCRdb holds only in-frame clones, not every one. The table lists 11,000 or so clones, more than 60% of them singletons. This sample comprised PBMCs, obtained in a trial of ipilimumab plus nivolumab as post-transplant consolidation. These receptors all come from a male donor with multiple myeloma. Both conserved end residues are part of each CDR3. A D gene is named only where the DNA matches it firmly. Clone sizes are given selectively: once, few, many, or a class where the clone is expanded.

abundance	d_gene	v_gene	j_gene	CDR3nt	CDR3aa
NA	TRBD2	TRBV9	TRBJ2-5	TGTGCCAGCAGCGAAAGGATGCTAGCGGGGGCCCGGGGAGAGACCCAGTACTTC	CASSERMLAGARGETQYF
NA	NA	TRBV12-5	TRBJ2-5	TGTGCTAGTGGTTTGGTATCATGGGGGCAAGAGACCCAGTACTTC	CASGLVSWGQETQYF
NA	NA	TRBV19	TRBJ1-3	TGTGCCAGTAGTATTGGAGGGTCTGAAAACACCATATATTTT	CASSIGGSENTIYF
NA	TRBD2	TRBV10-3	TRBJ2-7	TGTGCCATCAGAGGCGGGGGGGACTCCTACGAGCAGTACTTC	CAIRGGGDSYEQYF
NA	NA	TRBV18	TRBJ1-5	TGTGCCAGCTCGTCCGGGACAAACAATCAGCCCCAGCATTTT	CASSSGTNNQPQHF
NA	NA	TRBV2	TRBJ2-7	TGTGCCAGCAGTGGTAGCGGAATCTCCTACGAGCAGTACTTC	CASSGSGISYEQYF
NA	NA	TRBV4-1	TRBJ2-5	TGCGCCAGCAGCCAAGGTTCTAGCTCGGAGACCCAGTACTTC	CASSQGSSSETQYF
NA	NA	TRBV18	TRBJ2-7	TGTGCCAGCTCACCGCAGTCTGGGAGCTACGAGCAGTACTTC	CASSPQSGSYEQYF
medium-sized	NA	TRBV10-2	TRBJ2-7	TGCGCCAGCACAGACCTAGGGTACGAGCAGTACTTC	CASTDLGYEQYF
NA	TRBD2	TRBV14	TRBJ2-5	TGTGCCAGCAGCCCCCTAGCGGGGGCTAACCTCATGCAAGAGACCCAGTACTTC	CASSPLAGANLMQETQYF
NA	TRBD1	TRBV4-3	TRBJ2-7	TGCGCCAGCAGCCAAGAAGGGGGCACAGGCTACGAGCAGTACTTC	CASSQEGGTGYEQYF
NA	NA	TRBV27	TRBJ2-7	TGTGCCAGCGGAACAGGGAGCTCCTACGAGCAGTACTTC	CASGTGSSYEQYF
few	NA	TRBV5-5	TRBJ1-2	TGTGCCAGCAGCTTGGACCCACTGAATGGCTACACCTTC	CASSLDPLNGYTF
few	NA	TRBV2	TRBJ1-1	TGTGCCAGCAGTGTTTACAGGGTCGGCAATACTGAAGCTTTCTTT	CASSVYRVGNTEAFF
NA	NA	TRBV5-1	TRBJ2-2	TGCGCCAGCAGCTTAACAGGGTCCACCGGGGAGCTGTTTTTT	CASSLTGSTGELFF
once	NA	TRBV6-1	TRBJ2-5	TGTGCCAGCAAAGAAGATCCAGACCAAGAGACCCAGTACTTC	CASKEDPDQETQYF
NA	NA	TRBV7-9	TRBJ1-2	TGTGCCAGCAGCTTGGGTCGGGCCCCCGGTGGCTACACCTTC	CASSLGRAPGGYTF
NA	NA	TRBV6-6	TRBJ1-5	TGTGCCAGCAGTCTCGCCCGGGACAGCAATCAGCCCCAGCATTTT	CASSLARDSNQPQHF
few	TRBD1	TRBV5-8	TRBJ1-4	TGTGCCAGCAGGCCCCCGGGACAGGTACTCCCCGACGAAAAACTGTTTTTT	CASRPPGQVLPDEKLFF
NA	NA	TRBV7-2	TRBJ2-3	TGTGCCAGCAGCTTAGATCGGAGCACAGATACGCAGTATTTT	CASSLDRSTDTQYF
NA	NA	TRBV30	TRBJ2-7	TGTGCCTGGAGTTACCTGGCGGTCTACGAGCAGTACTTC	CAWSYLAVYEQYF
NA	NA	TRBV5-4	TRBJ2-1	TGTGCCAGCAGCTTGGGGATACAGTACAATGAGCAGTTCTTC	CASSLGIQYNEQFF
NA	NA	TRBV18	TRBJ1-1	TGTGCCAGCTCAGAAAACCGGGACACTGAAGCTTTCTTT	CASSENRDTEAFF
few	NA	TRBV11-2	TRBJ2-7	TGTGCCAGCAGCTTAGCTCGGGACTCGCGACGGGAGCAGTACTTC	CASSLARDSRREQYF
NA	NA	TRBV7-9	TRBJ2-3	TGTGCCAGCAGCCCCACCGGCACAGATACGCAGTATTTT	CASSPTGTDTQYF
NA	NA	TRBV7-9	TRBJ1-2	TGTGCCAGCAGCTTAGCGGTGGCAGATTATGGCTACACCTTC	CASSLAVADYGYTF
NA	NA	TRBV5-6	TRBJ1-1	TGTGCCAGCAGCTTGAGGGGCAGAGAAACTTTCTTT	CASSLRGRETFF
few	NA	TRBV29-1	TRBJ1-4	TGCAGCGTTGGACTTGTGGGTGAAAAACTGTTTTTT	CSVGLVGEKLFF
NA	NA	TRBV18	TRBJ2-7	TGTGCCAGCTCACCAAGCCGCGGCCTCGGCGAGCAGTACTTC	CASSPSRGLGEQYF
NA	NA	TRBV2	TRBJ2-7	TGTGCCAGCAGTGGTTACAGGGAAGAGCAGTACTTC	CASSGYREEQYF
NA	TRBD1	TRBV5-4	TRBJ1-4	TGTGCCAGCAGCGCGGCCCGGGACAGGGGAGTAGAAAAACTGTTTTTT	CASSAARDRGVEKLFF
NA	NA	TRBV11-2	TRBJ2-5	TGTGCCAGCAGCTTGTCCGGCCAGGGGACCCAGTACTTC	CASSLSGQGTQYF
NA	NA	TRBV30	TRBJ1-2	TGTGCCTGGAGTGTCGTGGGCCGAAATGGCTACACCTTC	CAWSVVGRNGYTF
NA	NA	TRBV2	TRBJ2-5	TGTGCCAGCAGTGAAGCAGTGGGGAAACAAGAGACCCAGTACTTC	CASSEAVGKQETQYF
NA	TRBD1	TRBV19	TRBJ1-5	TGTGCCAGTACCATCACCGGGACAGGGATCCAGCCCCAGCATTTT	CASTITGTGIQPQHF
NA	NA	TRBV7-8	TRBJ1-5	TGTGCCAGCAGCCCAGGGGCCTCCTGGGGCAATCAGCCCCAGCATTTT	CASSPGASWGNQPQHF
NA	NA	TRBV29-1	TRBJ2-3	TGCAGCGTTGAATGGCGGGGGCGGGGAGATACGCAGTATTTT	CSVEWRGRGDTQYF
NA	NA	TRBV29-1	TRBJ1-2	TGCAGCGTTGAAGGCATCCAAGGCTACACCTTC	CSVEGIQGYTF
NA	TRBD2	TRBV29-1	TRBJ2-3	TGCAGCGTTGCCAGCGGGGGGAGCACAGATACGCAGTATTTT	CSVASGGSTDTQYF
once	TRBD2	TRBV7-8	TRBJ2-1	TGTGCCAGCAGCTTAGGCGGGGGATACTACAATGAGCAGTTCTTC	CASSLGGGYYNEQFF
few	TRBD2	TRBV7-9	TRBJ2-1	TGTGCCAGCAGCATCGGGACTAGCGGAACCTTCAATGAGCAGTTCTTC	CASSIGTSGTFNEQFF
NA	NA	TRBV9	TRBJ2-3	TGTGCCAGCAGCGCCCGACCTAACACAGATACGCAGTATTTT	CASSARPNTDTQYF
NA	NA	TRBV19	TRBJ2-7	TGTGCCAGTATGCGGCAGGGAACCTACGAGCAGTACTTC	CASMRQGTYEQYF
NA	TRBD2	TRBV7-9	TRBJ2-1	TGTGCCAGCAGCTTACTAGCGGGGGGCCTGAATGAGCAGTTCTTC	CASSLLAGGLNEQFF
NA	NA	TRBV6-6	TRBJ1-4	TGTGCCAGCAGTTACAGGGGGAGTAGTGAAAAACTGTTTTTT	CASSYRGSSEKLFF
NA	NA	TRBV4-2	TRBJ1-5	TGTGCCAGCAGCCAAGATATAGGGATAACGGGGCCCCAGCATTTT	CASSQDIGITGPQHF
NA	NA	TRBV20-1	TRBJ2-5	TGCAGTGCCATGTTGGAGGGGGCCCAGTACTTC	CSAMLEGAQYF
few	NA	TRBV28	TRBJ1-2	TGTGCCAGCAGTTTCGGAAGGAGCCATGGCTACACCTTC	CASSFGRSHGYTF
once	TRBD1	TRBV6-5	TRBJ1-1	TGTGCCAGCAATGGCGGGACAGGGGGTATTGAAGCTTTCTTT	CASNGGTGGIEAFF
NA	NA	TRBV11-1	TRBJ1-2	TGTGCCAGCAGCCCAGGCGTAGGAATCCACTATGGCTACACCTTC	CASSPGVGIHYGYTF
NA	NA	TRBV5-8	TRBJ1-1	TGTGCCAGCAGCTTACGCGGCACTGAAGCTTTCTTT	CASSLRGTEAFF
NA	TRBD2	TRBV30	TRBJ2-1	TGTGCCTGGGGTCGGACTGGCGGGGGTGAGCAGTTCTTC	CAWGRTGGGEQFF
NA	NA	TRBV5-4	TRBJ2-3	TGTGCCAGCAGCTCAGGAGGGGACATGCATACGCAGTATTTT	CASSSGGDMHTQYF
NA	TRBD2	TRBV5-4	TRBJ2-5	TGTGCCAGCAGCTTGGCGGGGGGGCCGGAGACCCAGTACTTC	CASSLAGGPETQYF
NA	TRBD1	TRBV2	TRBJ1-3	TGTGCCAGCAGCGGGACAGGGGGTGGAAACACCATATATTTT	CASSGTGGGNTIYF
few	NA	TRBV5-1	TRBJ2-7	TGCGCCAGCAGTACTACCTACGAGCAGTACTTC	CASSTTYEQYF
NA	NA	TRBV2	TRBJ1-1	TGTGCCAGCAGTGTTTGGGGGGGAACTGAAGCTTTCTTT	CASSVWGGTEAFF
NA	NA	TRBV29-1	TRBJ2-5	TGCAGCGCGTGGCAGGCTGGGGAGCAGTACTTC	CSAWQAGEQYF
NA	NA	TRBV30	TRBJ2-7	TGTGCCTGTGAGCGCAGGGGAAGAAGCTACGAGCAGTACTTC	CACERRGRSYEQYF